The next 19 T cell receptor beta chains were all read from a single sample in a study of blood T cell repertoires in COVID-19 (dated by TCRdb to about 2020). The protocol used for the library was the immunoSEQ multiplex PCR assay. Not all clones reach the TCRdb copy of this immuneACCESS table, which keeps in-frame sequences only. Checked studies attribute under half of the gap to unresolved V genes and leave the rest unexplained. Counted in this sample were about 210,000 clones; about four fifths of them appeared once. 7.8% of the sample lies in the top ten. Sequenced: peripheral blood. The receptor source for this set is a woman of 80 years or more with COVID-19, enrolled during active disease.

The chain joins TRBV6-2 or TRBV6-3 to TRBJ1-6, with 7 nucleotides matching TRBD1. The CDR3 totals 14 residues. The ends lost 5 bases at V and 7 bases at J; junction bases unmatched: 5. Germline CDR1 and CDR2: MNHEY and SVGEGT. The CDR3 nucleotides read TGTGCCAGCAGTCCCGGGACAGAAAATTCACCCCTCCACTTT. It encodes CASSPGTENSPLHF.

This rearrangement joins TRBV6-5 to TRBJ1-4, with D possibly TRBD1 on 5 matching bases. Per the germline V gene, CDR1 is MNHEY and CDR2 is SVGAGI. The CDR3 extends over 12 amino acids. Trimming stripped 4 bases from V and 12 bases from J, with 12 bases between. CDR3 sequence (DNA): TGTGCCAGCAGTTCCCCCGGGGGTGAACTGTTTTTT. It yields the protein CASSSPGGELFF.

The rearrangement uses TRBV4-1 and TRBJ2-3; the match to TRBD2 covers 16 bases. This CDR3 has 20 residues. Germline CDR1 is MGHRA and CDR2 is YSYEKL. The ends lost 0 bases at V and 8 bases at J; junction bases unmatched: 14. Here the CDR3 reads CASSQDPGTSGGASFSTQYF. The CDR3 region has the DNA TGCGCCAGCAGCCAAGATCCCGGGACTAGCGGGGGGGCCTCGTTCAGTACGCAGTATTTT.

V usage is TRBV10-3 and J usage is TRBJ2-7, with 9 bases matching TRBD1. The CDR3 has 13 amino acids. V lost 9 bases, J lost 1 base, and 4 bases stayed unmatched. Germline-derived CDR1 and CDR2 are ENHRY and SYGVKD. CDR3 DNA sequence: TGTGCCATAGCTGGGACAGGGTCCTACGAGCAGTACTTC. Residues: CAIAGTGSYEQYF.

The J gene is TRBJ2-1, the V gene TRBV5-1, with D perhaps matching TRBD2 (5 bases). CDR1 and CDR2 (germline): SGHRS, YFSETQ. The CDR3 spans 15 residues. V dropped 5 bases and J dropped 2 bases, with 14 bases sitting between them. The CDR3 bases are TGCGCCAGCAGATCCGATAGCGAGACCTACAATGAGCAGTTCTTC. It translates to CASRSDSETYNEQFF. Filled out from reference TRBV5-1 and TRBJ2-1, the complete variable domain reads KAGVTQTPRYLIKTRGQQVTLSCSPISGHRSVSWYQQTPGQGLQFLFEYFSETQRNKGNFPGRFSGRQFSNSRSEMNVSTLELGDSALYLCASRSDSETYNEQFFGPGTRLTVL.

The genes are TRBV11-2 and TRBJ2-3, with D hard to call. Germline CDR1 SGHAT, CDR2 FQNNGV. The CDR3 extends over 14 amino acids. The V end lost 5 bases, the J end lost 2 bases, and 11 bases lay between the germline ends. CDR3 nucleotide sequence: TGTGCCAGCAGCCCCAGTGAGGCCACAGATACGCAGTATTTT. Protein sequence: CASSPSEATDTQYF.

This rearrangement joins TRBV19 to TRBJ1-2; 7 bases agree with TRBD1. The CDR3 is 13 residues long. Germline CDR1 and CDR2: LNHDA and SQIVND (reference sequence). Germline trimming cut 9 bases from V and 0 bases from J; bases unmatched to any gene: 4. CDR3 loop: CASGTAANYGYTF. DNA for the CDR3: TGTGCCAGCGGGACAGCTGCTAACTATGGCTACACCTTC.

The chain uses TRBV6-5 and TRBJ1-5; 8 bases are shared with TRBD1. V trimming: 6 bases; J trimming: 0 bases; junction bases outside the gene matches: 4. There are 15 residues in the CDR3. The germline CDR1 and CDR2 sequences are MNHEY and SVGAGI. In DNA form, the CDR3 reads TGTGCCAGCAGACCGACAGGGGATAGCAATCAGCCCCAGCATTTT. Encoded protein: CASRPTGDSNQPQHF.

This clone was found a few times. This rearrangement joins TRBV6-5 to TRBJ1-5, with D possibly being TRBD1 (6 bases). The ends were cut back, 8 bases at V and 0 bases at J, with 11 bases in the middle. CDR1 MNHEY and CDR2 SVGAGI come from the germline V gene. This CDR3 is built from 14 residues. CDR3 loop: CASATGYSNQPQHF. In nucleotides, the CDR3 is TGTGCCAGCGCTACAGGGTATAGCAATCAGCCCCAGCATTTT.

The CDR3 here is CATSDPRTGDQPQHF. Here the CDR3 DNA reads TGTGCCACCAGTGACCCCCGGACAGGCGATCAGCCCCAGCATTTT. This chain links TRBV24-1 with TRBJ1-5; 7 positions agree with TRBD1. V lost 4 bases and J lost 5; bases outside the gene matches: 7. From germline, CDR1 is KGHDR and CDR2 SFDVKD. The length of the CDR3 is 15 residues.

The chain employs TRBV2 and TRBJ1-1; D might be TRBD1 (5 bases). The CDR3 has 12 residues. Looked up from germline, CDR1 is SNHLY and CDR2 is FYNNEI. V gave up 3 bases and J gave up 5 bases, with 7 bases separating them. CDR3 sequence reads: CASSDRVTEAFF. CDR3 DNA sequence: TGTGCCAGCAGTGACAGGGTTACTGAAGCTTTCTTT. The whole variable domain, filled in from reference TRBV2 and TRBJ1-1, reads EPEVTQTPSHQVTQMGQEVILRCVPISNHLYFYWYRQILGQKVEFLVSFYNNEISEKSEIFDDQFSVERPDGSNFTLKIRSTKLEDSAMYFCASSDRVTEAFFGQGTRLTVV.

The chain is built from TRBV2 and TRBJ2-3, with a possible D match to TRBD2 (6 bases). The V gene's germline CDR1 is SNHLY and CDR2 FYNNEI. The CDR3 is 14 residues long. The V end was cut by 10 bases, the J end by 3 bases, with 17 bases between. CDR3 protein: CANDRAGSTDTQYF. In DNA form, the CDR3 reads TGTGCCAACGACCGGGCGGGGTCAACAGATACGCAGTATTTT.

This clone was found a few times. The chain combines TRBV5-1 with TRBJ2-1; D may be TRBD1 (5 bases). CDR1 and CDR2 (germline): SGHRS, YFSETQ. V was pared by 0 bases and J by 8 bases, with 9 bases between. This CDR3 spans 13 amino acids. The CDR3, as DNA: TGCGCCAGCAGCTTGGAACAGGACGATGAGCAGTTCTTC. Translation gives CASSLEQDDEQFF.

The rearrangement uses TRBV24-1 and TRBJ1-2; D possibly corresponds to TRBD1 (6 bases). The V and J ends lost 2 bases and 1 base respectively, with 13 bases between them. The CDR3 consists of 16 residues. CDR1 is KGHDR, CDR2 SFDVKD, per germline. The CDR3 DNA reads TGTGCCACCAGTGATTCGCGACAGGCCGGTAACTATGGCTACACCTTC. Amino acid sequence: CATSDSRQAGNYGYTF.

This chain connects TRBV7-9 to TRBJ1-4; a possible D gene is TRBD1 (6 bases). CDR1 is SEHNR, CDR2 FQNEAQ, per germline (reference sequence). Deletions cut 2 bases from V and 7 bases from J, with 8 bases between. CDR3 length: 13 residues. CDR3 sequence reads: CASSLTTGEKLFF. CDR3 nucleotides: TGTGCCAGCAGCTTAACGACAGGTGAAAAACTGTTTTTT.

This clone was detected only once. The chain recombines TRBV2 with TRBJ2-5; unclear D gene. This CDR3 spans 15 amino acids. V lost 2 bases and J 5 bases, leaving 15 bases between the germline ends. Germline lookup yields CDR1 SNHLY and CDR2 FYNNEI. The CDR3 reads CASSENPSEAETQYF. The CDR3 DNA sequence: TGTGCCAGCAGTGAAAACCCGAGCGAGGCGGAGACCCAGTACTTC. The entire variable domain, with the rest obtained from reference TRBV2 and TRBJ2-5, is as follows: EPEVTQTPSHQVTQMGQEVILRCVPISNHLYFYWYRQILGQKVEFLVSFYNNEISEKSEIFDDQFSVERPDGSNFTLKIRSTKLEDSAMYFCASSENPSEAETQYFGPGTRLLVL.

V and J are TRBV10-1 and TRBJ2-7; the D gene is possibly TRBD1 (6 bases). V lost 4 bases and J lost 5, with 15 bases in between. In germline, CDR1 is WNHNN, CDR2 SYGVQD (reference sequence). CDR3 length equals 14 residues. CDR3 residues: CASSVGGFGHEQYF. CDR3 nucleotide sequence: TGCGCCAGCAGTGTTGGGGGCTTCGGCCACGAGCAGTACTTC.

DNA for the CDR3: TGTGCCATCAGTATGACAGGTGACACTGAAGCTTTCTTT. Residues: CAISMTGDTEAFF. The chain carries TRBV10-3 and TRBJ1-1; tentative D call: TRBD1 (6 bases). Germline V gene lookup returns CDR1 ENHRY and CDR2 SYGVKD. The V gene lost 5 bases and the J gene lost 3 bases, with 10 bases spanning the gap. The length of the CDR3 is 13 residues.

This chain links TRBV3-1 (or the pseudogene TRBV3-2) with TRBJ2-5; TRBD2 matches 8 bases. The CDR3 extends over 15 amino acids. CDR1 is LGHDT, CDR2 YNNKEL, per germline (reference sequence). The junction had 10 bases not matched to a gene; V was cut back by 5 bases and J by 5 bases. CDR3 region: CASSGGASGLETQYF. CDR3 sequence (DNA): TGTGCCAGCAGCGGGGGGGCTAGCGGGTTGGAGACCCAGTACTTC.